The 21 T cell receptor beta chains below all came from one sample that was sequenced in a study of CD8 T cells in ankylosing spondylitis. MiXCR, run by TCRdb on the 5' RACE reads, gives a single entry per CDR3 protein. The sample has 200,000 to 250,000 distinct CDR3 sequences, roughly a tenth seen once. Input material: blood, either unsorted or a sorted T cell fraction (not recorded which). The source is a male donor with ankylosing spondylitis or in good health (not recorded which).

This clonotype was counted ten times or more. The V and J genes are TRBV7-2 and TRBJ2-3; D gene ambiguous. Germline CDR1 is SGHTA and CDR2 is FQGNSA. The CDR3 spans 14 residues. V shed 5 bases and J shed 1 base, with 10 bases lying between them. The CDR3, as DNA: TGTGCCAGCAGCCCAAATCCTGGCACAGATACGCAGTATTTT. Translated, it gives CASSPNPGTDTQYF.

This clonotype was detected a few times. The chain employs TRBV29-1 and TRBJ1-1, with no clear D. This CDR3 comprises 11 residues. Between the trimmed V and J ends, which lost 4 bases and 5 bases, there was a span of 8 bases. Germline V gene sequence: CDR1 SQVTM, CDR2 ANQGSEA. Here the CDR3 reads CSVVIGTEAFF. The CDR3 region has the DNA TGCAGCGTTGTAATTGGGACTGAAGCTTTCTTT.

This clonotype was observed many times. The chain couples TRBV5-1 to TRBJ2-5, with a weak D call TRBD2 (6 bases). There are 13 residues in the CDR3. Germline-derived CDR1 and CDR2 are SGHRS and YFSETQ. Trimming removed 4 bases from V and 5 bases from J, with 12 bases in between. The CDR3 protein is CASSVTSWETQYF. CDR3 bases: TGCGCCAGCAGCGTTACTAGCTGGGAGACCCAGTACTTC.

This clonotype was picked up many times. The chain joins TRBV3-1 to TRBJ2-3, with TRBD2 matching 7 bases. CDR1 is LGHDT and CDR2 is YNNKEL in the germline V gene (reference sequence). The CDR3 extends over 14 amino acids. V shed 3 bases, J shed 5 bases, and the junction held 5 bases outside the gene matches. CDR3 loop: CASSQATGGDTQYF. The CDR3 bases are TGTGCCAGCAGCCAGGCTACGGGAGGAGATACGCAGTATTTT.

This clonotype was counted many times. The chain uses TRBV27 and TRBJ2-2, with D tentatively TRBD1 (6 bases). The CDR3 extends over 13 amino acids. Germline assignment: CDR1 MNHEY and CDR2 SMNVEV (reference sequence). V was trimmed by 7 bases and J by 4 bases, leaving 10 bases between them. This CDR3 reads CASTVQGTGELFF. The CDR3 DNA reads TGTGCCAGCACCGTACAGGGCACCGGGGAGCTGTTTTTT.

This clonotype was detected many times. The chain employs TRBV6-1 and TRBJ2-1; the D gene is possibly TRBD2 (5 bases). The CDR3 sequence is 16 residues long. Looked up from germline, CDR1 is MNHNS and CDR2 is SASEGT. The ends were cut back, 2 bases at V and 7 bases at J, with 18 bases in the middle. DNA for the CDR3: TGTGCCAGCAGTGAACGGGCTAGCTCCTCGGGGAATGAGCAGTTCTTC. Translating it yields CASSERASSSGNEQFF.

As to this clonotype: One junction end disagrees with the germline gene, perhaps due to a read error. The chain is built from TRBV18 and TRBJ1-4, with 9 bases lining up with TRBD1. The germline CDR1 and CDR2 sequences are KGHSH and LQKENI. This CDR3 comprises 19 residues. The CDR3 is CANSPDRGHPIIAIRPLFF. CDR3 in DNA: TGTGCCAACTCACCGGACAGGGGTCACCCCATTATCGCCATACGCCCTCTGTTTTTT.

This clonotype was picked up many times. V gene TRBV11-3 combines with J gene TRBJ2-3; possible D gene TRBD1, 6 bases. From germline, CDR1 is SGHNT and CDR2 YENEEA. The CDR3 runs to 16 residues. Trimming stripped 5 bases from V and 2 bases from J, with 17 bases between. The CDR3 sequence: CASSPQRGSFTDTQYF. The DNA of the CDR3 is TGTGCCAGCAGCCCGCAGAGGGGGAGCTTCACAGATACGCAGTATTTT.

This clonotype was recorded many times. The rearrangement links TRBV4-2 to TRBJ1-5; D is unresolved. From germline, CDR1 is LGHNA and CDR2 YNFKEQ. The length of the CDR3 is 15 residues. Trimming pared 1 base from V and 2 bases from J, leaving 9 bases between. Here the CDR3 reads CASSQVATGNQPQHF. CDR3 coding DNA: TGTGCCAGCAGCCAAGTGGCAACCGGCAATCAGCCCCAGCATTTT.

This clonotype was recorded a few times. This rearrangement joins TRBV7-6 to TRBJ2-7; 9 positions agree with TRBD1. Trimming took 4 bases from V and 6 from J; bases not matched to a gene: 7. This CDR3 spans 14 amino acids. The germline gives CDR1 SGHVS, CDR2 FNYEAQ. CDR3 bases: TGTGCCAGCAGCTCTCGGGACAGGGTCGTCGAGCAGTACTTC. It translates to CASSSRDRVVEQYF.

This clonotype has at least ten counts. The rearrangement uses TRBV12-3 or TRBV12-4 and TRBJ1-2; D remains unclear. V gave up 5 bases and J gave up 6 bases, with 16 bases separating them. The CDR3 contains 14 residues. The CDR3 region is CASSQRRGFDGYTF. The CDR3 region has the DNA TGTGCCAGCAGTCAACGGCGGGGATTCGATGGCTACACCTTC.

This clonotype was detected many times. This chain connects TRBV5-1 to TRBJ1-1; D call uncertain. Trimming stripped 4 bases from V and 5 bases from J, with 24 bases between. The CDR3 covers 17 residues. Germline V CDR1 and CDR2: SGHRS, YFSETQ. The CDR3 nucleotides are TGCGCCAGCAGCGTCGACCCGGGTATGGTAAGGGCAACTGAAGCTTTCTTT. As protein: CASSVDPGMVRATEAFF.

This clonotype was seen many times. The V and J genes are TRBV6-5 and TRBJ2-2; tentatively, D is TRBD1 or TRBD2 (5 bases each). This CDR3 is 13 amino acids long. The germline CDR1 and CDR2 sequences are MNHEY and SVGAGI. V lost 2 bases, J lost 4 bases, and 5 bases lay in between. In DNA form, the CDR3 reads TGTGCCAGCAGTTACGGGGGCACCGGGGAGCTGTTTTTT. As protein: CASSYGGTGELFF.

As concerns this clonotype: A much larger clone is a single base away; this may be a read error. The V gene is TRBV7-2, the J gene TRBJ1-1; perhaps TRBD1 as D (6 bases). The V and J ends lost 1 base and 4 bases respectively, with 10 bases between them. CDR3 length: 14 residues. Germline assignment: CDR1 SGHTA and CDR2 FQGNSA. CDR3 region: CASSLVTGSTEAFF. The CDR3, as DNA: TGTGCCAGCAGCTTAGTAACAGGGTCCACTGAAGCTTTCTTT.

This clonotype has ten or more counts. This chain joins TRBV15 and TRBJ2-7, with TRBD1 matching 12 bases. The J segment lost 5 bases and the V segment lost 1 base, leaving 3 bases of the junction unmatched. This CDR3 is built from 15 residues. CDR1 is LNHNV and CDR2 is YYDKDF in the germline V gene (reference sequence). The CDR3 DNA is TGTGCCACCAGCAGAGGGGGACAGGGGGCTGACGAGCAGTACTTC. Its protein product is CATSRGGQGADEQYF.

This clonotype was recorded many times. The chain recombines TRBV15 with TRBJ1-3, with TRBD1 matching over 9 bases. The CDR3 has 14 amino acids. Losses at the gene ends were 4 bases for V and 8 bases for J; bases not matched to a gene: 6. The germline CDR1 and CDR2 sequences are LNHNV and YYDKDF (reference sequence). CDR3 protein: CATSTYDRGDTIYF. The CDR3 DNA sequence: TGTGCCACCAGCACTTACGACAGGGGGGACACCATATATTTT.

This clonotype has a handful of counts. The V gene is TRBV7-2, the J gene TRBJ2-1; 7 bases map to TRBD1. Per germline, CDR1 SGHTA and CDR2 FQGNSA. The trim removed 1 base at V and 8 bases at J, leaving 11 bases unmatched. The CDR3 is made up of 16 amino acids. CDR3 region: CASSLVGQVPNDEQFF. DNA for the CDR3: TGTGCCAGCAGCTTAGTTGGACAGGTTCCAAACGATGAGCAGTTCTTC.

This sequence joins TRBV11-2 and TRBJ1-2; perhaps TRBD1 as D (6 bases). V was shortened by 2 bases and J by 4 bases, with 11 bases between the two germline ends. This CDR3 is built from 14 residues. CDR1 SGHAT and CDR2 FQNNGV come from the germline V gene. For the CDR3, the DNA is TGTGCCAGCAGCTTACTACAGGGAGGCTATGGCTACACCTTC. It codes for CASSLLQGGYGYTF.

This clonotype was counted many times. This chain links TRBV5-1 with TRBJ2-3; TRBD2 matches at 9 bases. Looked up from germline, CDR1 is SGHRS and CDR2 is YFSETQ. Germline trimming cut 4 bases from V and 1 base from J; bases unmatched to any gene: 4. There are 15 residues in the CDR3. CDR3 residues: CASSQGLAGTDTQYF. CDR3 bases: TGCGCCAGCAGCCAGGGACTAGCTGGCACAGATACGCAGTATTTT.

The rearrangement uses TRBV20-1 and TRBJ2-2, with 11 positions matching TRBD2. V gave up 6 bases and J gave up 0 bases; unmatched junction bases: 3. In germline, CDR1 is DFQATT, CDR2 SNEGSKA (reference sequence). The CDR3 is 15 residues long. In DNA, the CDR3 is TGCAGTGCCAAACTAGCGGGAGCGAACACCGGGGAGCTGTTTTTT. It encodes CSAKLAGANTGELFF.

This clonotype was counted at least ten times. The genes are TRBV5-1 and TRBJ2-7, with D hard to call. The CDR3 sequence is 11 residues long. V was clipped by 0 bases and J by 6 bases, with 4 bases between them. CDR1 and CDR2 (germline): SGHRS, YFSETQ. CDR3 sequence: CASSLDSEQYF. The CDR3 DNA follows: TGCGCCAGCAGCTTGGATTCCGAGCAGTACTTC.